Sequencing of this TCR beta chain was carried out in a study of Graves' ophthalmopathy and Graves' hyperthyroidism. Study-level findings and limits: Most expanded thyroid clonotypes above 0.001 frequency also appeared in blood.

Amplifying from RNA transcripts, the study obtained TCR beta CDR3 regions. Second-round multiplex PCR came after a first-round RT-PCR that employed HTBI primers. A single record per CDR3 protein comes from TCRdb applying MiXCR to the multiplex PCR reads. The data show about 240,000 distinct CDR3 sequences, with around 50% seen just once and roughly half held by the top ten. Note on this clonotype: Its target is unknown.

Exclusion applied to patients with other autoimmune diseases, uncontrolled infections, pregnancy or lactation. The sequenced sample consisted of peripheral blood. The receptor was isolated from an adult man with Graves' ophthalmopathy.

In DNA form, the CDR3 reads TGTGCCAGCACCTCCGGAGACAGCCTCCAAGAGACCCAGTACTTC. It translates to CASTSGDSLQETQYF. The chain uses TRBV2 and TRBJ2-5; D possibly corresponds to TRBD1 (5 bases). V was cut by 7 bases and J by 1 base, with 16 bases left in between. Germline values: CDR1 SNHLY, CDR2 FYNNEI. The CDR3 consists of 15 residues.